The following is a T cell receptor beta chain sequence with its context. What antigen it recognizes has not been identified. No much larger clone exists at a distance of one base, and base qualities are not known. Reading the germline V gene gives CDR1 SGHTA and CDR2 FQGNSA. V is pared back by 3 bases and J by 5 bases, with 12 bases lying between the germline termini. Measured from the cysteine to the phenylalanine, the CDR3 is 14 residues long. Only the CDR3 part of the read is kept: 42 bases, read in frame from the first base. Collaborating institutions collected whole blood in K2EDTA tubes following their own protocols. Collaborator samples were shipped for TCRbeta analysis as frozen whole blood, isolated PBMCs, or DNA extracted from either sample type. This specimen comes from a study of blood T cell repertoires in COVID-19 (dated by TCRdb to the early 2020s). About the investigation overall: Samples from collaborators originated in the United States, Italy and Spain and spanned both the acute and convalescent phases of COVID-19. Where available, HLA class I and class II types were obtained from metadata supplied by the sample provider rather than from assay-based typing. The samples were drawn from the first 160 participants of the ongoing ImmuneRACE study and from 1,254 subjects provided by 6 global collaborators. Subjects who had been exposed to COVID-19, were actively infected with it, or had recovered from it provided the deeply sampled blood TCRbeta repertoires that made up the dataset. The material from the prospective study consisted of cDNA or gDNA derived from T cells, B-cell-depleted T cells, or PBMCs. A freely available public database, intended as a resource for researchers studying the immune response to SARS-CoV-2, is where the repertoires were released. Nearly every sample came with metadata listing a de-identified subject ID, COVID-19 status, age in years and sex.

The immunoSEQ Assay, a bias-controlled multiplex PCR, was used to amplify TCRbeta CDR3 regions from genomic DNA. On the authors' methods: Within the assay, amplification of reference gene primers was used to estimate how many nucleated cells each sample contained. To quantify the absolute abundance of each unique TCRbeta CDR3 rearrangement, sequence reads were collapsed and filtered. For each sample, productive Simpson clonality was calculated as the square root of Simpson's diversity index across productive rearrangements. Here the immuneACCESS table is served through TCRdb, limited to in-frame sequences with V and J called. Missing clones are a known gap in these copies; in checked studies unresolved V genes cover under half, and the rest lacks a known reason. Clone size and the V and J calls come from that table; the DNA yielded D and trimming. The table for this sample lists roughly 67,000 clones; 70% to 80% of them were counted only once. Less than 25% of the sample goes to the ten largest clones.

The paper as a whole reports these results and caveats: The amount of clinical and demographic metadata varied by source and participant and was provided uncurated.

The material sequenced was peripheral blood. The receptor was isolated from a human donor in a cohort sampled during active COVID-19. The sequence joins TRBV7-2 to TRBJ2-3; the D gene is perhaps TRBD2, on 5 matching bases. Read as DNA, the sequence is TGTGCCAGCAGCTTCCCCCGTGAGGGAGATACGCAGTATTTT. Its product reads: CASSFPREGDTQYF.